This T cell receptor (beta chain) was sequenced in a study of cytomegalovirus exposure and HLA in healthy donors. Germline CDR1 SNHLY, CDR2 FYNNEI. CDR3 length: 12 residues. 13 Jbeta primers and 60 Vbeta primers were used for the PCR. In the authors' methods: It was a later analysis that counted about 80 million unique TCR beta chains, of which approximately 11 million were shared. Sequencing used immunoSEQ multiplex PCR; TCRdb keeps in-frame clones, though not all of them. V, J and clone size reflect that table, while D and trimming were determined from the DNA. This table has some 66,000 clones, more than 70% appearing once. Study-wide findings and caveats: In an earlier analysis, productive rearrangement rates for most beta V segments clustered near 87% or 30%. Overall, approximately 150 TCR beta chains were annotated as cytomegalovirus-associated.

About this clone: No antigen is known for it.

What was sequenced was PBMCs. The gene calls are TRBV2 and TRBJ2-5, with unresolved D. The DNA end favors TRBJ2-7, so the J call may be wrong. The receptor was isolated from a man aged 35 to 55 in good health and CMV-seronegative. Here the CDR3 reads CASSEARHEQYF. CDR3 coding DNA: TGTGCCAGCAGTGAAGCGCGGCACGAGCAGTACTTC.